One sample yielded the 21 T cell receptor beta chains listed below, sequenced in a study of CXCR3-negative and CXCR3-positive naive CD8 T cells. UMI-labeled 5' RACE yielded the TRB cDNA libraries. Reprocessing the 5' RACE reads, TCRdb reports a single entry for every CDR3 protein and omits DNA. The table for this sample gives approximately 74,000 distinct CDR3 sequences. The source material was naive CXCR3- CD8+ T cells from blood. Subset specified: CD45RO-CCR7+CD27+CD95- naive CD8+ T cells lacking CXCR3 (TNR3-). The receptors here all came from a human donor in good health. Some clones in this sample may be carry-over from other donors' samples.

The chain uses TRBV3-1 and TRBJ2-7; TCRdb calls TRBD1, which cannot be checked without DNA. The CDR3 length is 16 residues. CDR1 and CDR2 from the germline V gene are LGHDT and YNNKEL (reference sequence). CDR3 sequence: CASSQGLRDRAYEQYF.

The gene calls are TRBV10-1 and TRBJ2-1. Germline V gives CDR1 WNHNN, CDR2 SYGVQD (reference sequence). CDR3 length equals 13 residues. CDR3 residues: CASSETQVGEQFF.

The J gene is TRBJ2-1, the V gene TRBV7-2; the TCRdb D gene call, TRBD2, has no DNA to confirm it. The CDR3 has 12 residues. CDR1 and CDR2 (germline): SGHTA, FQGNSA. This chain's CDR3 is CATGLAYNEQFF.

CDR3 loop: CASSLASSSSYEQYF. The chain carries TRBV5-1 and TRBJ2-7. The length of the CDR3 is 15 residues. Germline V CDR1 and CDR2: SGHRS, YFSETQ.

The rearrangement joins TRBV7-3 to TRBJ2-1; TCRdb indicates TRBD2, and absent DNA this call remains unverified. Per germline, CDR1 SGHTA and CDR2 FQGTGA. This CDR3 region has 14 residues. CDR3: CASSLLSSGQEQFF.

CDR3 residues: CATSRDRGGRWTEAFF. The chain carries TRBV15 and TRBJ1-1; TCRdb outputs TRBD1, but without DNA this stays unchecked. CDR3 length: 16 amino acids. Germline assignment: CDR1 LNHNV and CDR2 YYDKDF (reference sequence).

V gene TRBV7-8 combines with J gene TRBJ1-4. Germline lookup yields CDR1 SGHVS and CDR2 FQNEAQ. The CDR3 runs to 15 residues. The CDR3 sequence is CASSNSRPRDEKLFF.

The chain combines TRBV5-4 with TRBJ2-4. This CDR3 is 14 amino acids long. From germline, CDR1 is SGHNT and CDR2 YYREEE (reference sequence). Here the CDR3 reads CASSPELAKNIQYF.

The chain combines TRBV12-3 or TRBV12-4 with TRBJ2-3; TCRdb calls TRBD1, which cannot be checked without DNA. The CDR3 covers 15 residues. The CDR3 is CASSTPDGGANTQYF.

The chain uses TRBV29-1 and TRBJ1-1. CDR1 is SQVTM, CDR2 ANQGSEA, per germline. There are 14 residues in the CDR3. CDR3 in amino acids: CSVQIRTDLPEAFF.

The rearrangement joins TRBV28 to TRBJ2-7; TCRdb selects TRBD2, and the lack of DNA leaves this call unchecked. This CDR3 has 15 residues. Germline loops: CDR1 MDHEN, CDR2 SYDVKM. The CDR3: CASTPGLAGGYEQYF.

The chain uses TRBV11-2 and TRBJ2-6. Germline V gene data show CDR1 as SGHAT and CDR2 as FQNNGV. The CDR3 runs to 16 residues. This CDR3 reads CASSSDGRSGANVLTF.

The chain uses TRBV10-3 and TRBJ1-2; with no DNA, the TCRdb D assignment of TRBD1 cannot be verified. The CDR3 sequence is 12 residues long. Germline V lookup: CDR1 ENHRY, CDR2 SYGVKD. CDR3: CAISDPAYGYTF.

The V and J genes are TRBV13 and TRBJ2-3; the D call of TRBD2 rests on TCRdb alone, since no DNA is present to check it. Germline-derived CDR1 and CDR2 are PRHDT and FYEKMQ (reference sequence). CDR3 length: 16 amino acids. The CDR3 sequence: CASSDQTSGGADPQYF.

The V gene is TRBV20-1, the J gene TRBJ2-3; TCRdb's D call, TRBD2, is unchecked because there is no DNA. The CDR3 has 15 amino acids. Germline V gene sequence: CDR1 DFQATT, CDR2 SNEGSKA (reference sequence). CDR3 in amino acids: CSAPGLAGDTDTQYF.

The chain is built from TRBV29-1 and TRBJ2-1; TCRdb gives TRBD2 as the D gene, but with no DNA this cannot be confirmed. Per the germline V gene, CDR1 is SQVTM and CDR2 is ANQGSEA. This CDR3 contains 14 residues. The CDR3 spells CSVEVREGYNEQFF.

This chain connects TRBV14 to TRBJ1-2. This CDR3 has 14 residues. Per the germline V gene, CDR1 is SGHDN and CDR2 is FVKESK. CDR3 protein: CASSQDAGLYGYTF.

The chain recombines TRBV6-1 with TRBJ2-1; TCRdb indicates TRBD1, and absent DNA this call remains unverified. This CDR3 region has 14 residues. The germline CDR1 and CDR2 sequences are MNHNS and SASEGT. The CDR3 reads CASSEGQGADEQFF.

The chain is built from TRBV6-5 and TRBJ2-1; the D gene TCRdb calls, TRBD2, cannot be checked with no DNA. The germline V gene encodes CDR1 MNHEY and CDR2 SVGAGI. The CDR3 extends over 14 amino acids. The CDR3 loop is CASSTSGGYNEQFF.

The V call is TRBV9, the J call TRBJ1-2; with no DNA, the TCRdb D assignment of TRBD1 cannot be verified. Germline loops: CDR1 SGDLS, CDR2 YYNGEE. The CDR3 length is 13 residues. CDR3 sequence reads: CASSSDSHYGYTF. Full variable domain (outside the CDR3, taken from reference TRBV9 and TRBJ1-2): DSGVTQTPKHLITATGQRVTLRCSPRSGDLSVYWYQQSLDQGLQFLIQYYNGEERAKGNILERFSAQQFPDLHSELNLSSLELGDSALYFCASSSDSHYGYTFGSGTRLTVV.

V and J are TRBV11-1 and TRBJ2-7. The V gene's germline CDR1 is SGHAT and CDR2 FQDESV (reference sequence). The CDR3 loop spans 12 amino acids. The CDR3 reads CASGSETYEQYF.